The 32 T cell receptor beta chains below were found in one sample sequenced in a study of T-cell reconstitution after alpha-beta-depleted transplantation in children. The library targeted TCRbeta and was prepared with unique molecular identifiers. TCRdb itself ran the PCR reads through MiXCR, one entry per CDR3 protein. The sample records about 300,000 distinct CDR3 sequences, around 9.1% being singletons. Specimen: PBMCs, collected before TCRalphabeta/CD19-depleted stem cell transplant. The receptors stem from a boy younger than two with acute myeloid leukemia, due to receive a stem cell transplant.

The chain couples TRBV19 to TRBJ1-3; D not certain. V was clipped by 5 bases and J by 0 bases, with 8 bases between them. The CDR3 runs 14 residues. From germline, CDR1 is LNHDA and CDR2 SQIVND (reference sequence). The DNA for the CDR3 is TGTGCCAGTAGTGGCGGCGGCTCTGGAAACACCATATATTTT. Residues: CASSGGGSGNTIYF.

For this clonotype: A much more abundant neighbour one base away suggests this may be a read error. No conserved phenylalanine or tryptophan is present at the end of the CDR3, so a read error is the likely explanation. The chain uses TRBV20-1 and TRBJ2-7, with TRBD1 matching over 11 bases. The CDR3 is 14 amino acids. V shed 6 bases, J shed 3 bases, and the junction held 7 bases outside the gene matches. Germline V CDR1 and CDR2: DFQATT, SNEGSKA (reference sequence). The CDR3 DNA reads TGCAGTGCGCCCCGGGACAGGGGGAACTACGAGCAGTACCTC. This codes for CSAPRDRGNYEQYL.

This clonotype was recorded many times. J is TRBJ1-2 and V is TRBV6-1, with D possibly being TRBD1 (5 bases). The ends were cut back, 6 bases at V and 2 bases at J, with 16 bases in the middle. Germline-derived CDR1 and CDR2 are MNHNS and SASEGT. This CDR3 spans 15 amino acids. DNA for the CDR3: TGTGCCAGCAGCAAATCCCGGACACCGAACTATGGCTACACCTTC. This sequence encodes CASSKSRTPNYGYTF.

This clonotype has a count of ten or more. This chain uses TRBV24-1 with TRBJ2-3; 7 nucleotides agree with TRBD2. This CDR3 region has 16 residues. CDR1 and CDR2 from the germline V gene are KGHDR and SFDVKD. The J segment lost 5 bases and the V segment lost 1 base, leaving 8 bases of the junction unmatched. CDR3 sequence reads: CATSDFRPGREDTQYF. The CDR3 DNA sequence: TGTGCCACCAGTGATTTCAGGCCAGGGAGGGAAGATACGCAGTATTTT.

This clonotype has only one observation. Being one base from a much bigger clone, this may be a read error. The rearrangement joins TRBV7-2 to TRBJ2-7; perhaps TRBD2 as D (5 bases). CDR1 and CDR2 (germline): SGHTA, FQGNSA. CDR3 length equals 15 residues. This CDR3 reads CASSLSSGFTYKQYF. DNA of the CDR3: TGTGCCAGCAGCTTGTCCAGCGGCTTTACCTACAAGCAGTACTTC.

This clonotype showed up many times. The chain combines TRBV6-5 with TRBJ2-3; no clear D gene. This CDR3 has 14 amino acids. The germline V gene has CDR1 MNHEY and CDR2 SVGAGI. Trimming left V 2 bases short and J 0 bases short, with 6 bases between. This chain's CDR3 is CASSYTSSTDTQYF. Written as DNA, the CDR3 is TGTGCCAGCAGTTACACCTCTAGCACAGATACGCAGTATTTT.

This clonotype was seen many times. The gene calls are TRBV5-1 and TRBJ2-3; possibly TRBD1 for D (6 bases). V dropped 2 bases and J dropped 3 bases, with 10 bases sitting between them. Germline V gene sequence: CDR1 SGHRS, CDR2 YFSETQ. The CDR3 sequence is 14 residues long. Here the CDR3 DNA reads TGCGCCAGCAGCTTTCCAGGGGTGACAGATACGCAGTATTTT. This sequence encodes CASSFPGVTDTQYF.

Regarding this clonotype: This may be a read error, as it is one base from a much larger clone. The chain combines TRBV10-2 with TRBJ2-7, with D perhaps TRBD1 or TRBD2 (5 bases each). This CDR3 is 13 amino acids long. V lost 6 bases and J 4 bases, leaving 13 bases between the germline ends. In germline, CDR1 is WSHSY, CDR2 SAAADI. The CDR3 loop is CASRPGPSYEQYF. Here the CDR3 DNA reads TGCGCCAGCAGACCGGGGCCTTCGTACGAGCAGTACTTC.

Concerning this clonotype: This may be a read error: a much more frequent sequence differs by one nucleotide. The rearrangement links TRBV7-2 to TRBJ2-3; 9 bases line up with TRBD1. The CDR3 is 14 amino acids. The V and J ends lost 5 bases and 4 bases, in that order; junction bases with no gene match: 4. The germline CDR1 and CDR2 sequences are SGHTA and FQGNSA. The CDR3 spells CASSMDRGADTQYF. As DNA, the CDR3 is TGTGCCAGCAGCATGGACAGGGGAGCAGATACGCAGTATTTT.

This clonotype was found many times. CDR3 protein: CASSFEDRGVNEQFF. Written as DNA, the CDR3 is TGTGCCAGCAGTTTCGAGGACAGGGGAGTGAATGAGCAGTTCTTC. The chain links TRBV12-3 or TRBV12-4 to TRBJ2-1; 9 nucleotides match TRBD1. The CDR3 has 15 residues. J gave up 7 bases and V 3 bases, and 7 bases lay outside the gene matches.

This clonotype was seen many times. The CDR3 DNA reads TGTGCCATCAGTTCACAGGGGGTGCAAGAGACCCAGTACTTC. Its translation is CAISSQGVQETQYF. The chain links TRBV10-3 to TRBJ2-5, with 8 bases lining up with TRBD1. Germline loops: CDR1 ENHRY, CDR2 SYGVKD. The V gene end was trimmed by 5 bases and the J gene end by 2 bases; junction bases not matched to a gene: 4. This CDR3 has 14 amino acids.

The V and J genes are TRBV25-1 and TRBJ1-2, with TRBD1 matching 8 bases. From germline, CDR1 is MGHDK and CDR2 SYGVNS. The CDR3 has 15 residues. The junction had 12 bases not matched to a gene; V was cut back by 8 bases and J by 4 bases. The chain's CDR3 is CASYGGGRGPYGYTF. As DNA, the CDR3 is TGTGCCAGCTATGGGGGTGGCAGGGGGCCCTATGGCTACACCTTC.

This clonotype has ten or more counts. The chain is built from TRBV24-1 and TRBJ2-1; no firm D call. There are 12 residues in the CDR3. Germline V lookup: CDR1 KGHDR, CDR2 SFDVKD. Between the trimmed V and J ends, which lost 5 bases and 7 bases, there was a span of 8 bases. The chain's CDR3 is CATSVWRNEQFF. The CDR3 coding sequence is TGTGCCACCAGTGTATGGCGGAATGAGCAGTTCTTC.

In this sample, this clonotype turned up many times. A junction boundary mismatches the germline segment, possibly from a read error. This chain joins TRBV12-3 or TRBV12-4 and TRBJ2-7; D is unclear. CDR3 length: 13 amino acids. The CDR3 region has the DNA TGCGCCAGCAGCCCTGGACCTTCCTACGAGCAGTACTTC. Its protein product is CASSPGPSYEQYF.

The chain joins TRBV7-9 to TRBJ2-3; D is possibly TRBD1 (6 bases). This CDR3 contains 16 residues. The V gene's germline CDR1 is SEHNR and CDR2 FQNEAQ (reference sequence). Trimming took 5 bases from V and 0 from J, leaving 15 bases between them. The CDR3: CASSRGQFTSTDTQYF. The DNA of the CDR3 is TGTGCCAGCAGCCGAGGACAGTTCACTAGCACAGATACGCAGTATTTT. Full variable domain (outside the CDR3, taken from reference TRBV7-9 and TRBJ2-3): DTGVSQNPRHKITKRGQNVTFRCDPISEHNRLYWYRQTLGQGPEFLTYFQNEAQLEKSRLLSDRFSAERPKGSFSTLEIQRTEQGDSAMYLCASSRGQFTSTDTQYFGPGTRLTVL.

The chain employs TRBV12-3 or TRBV12-4 and TRBJ2-2, with a possible D match to TRBD2 (6 bases). The CDR3 sequence is 16 residues long. V was trimmed by 6 bases and J by 2 bases, leaving 16 bases between them. The CDR3 is CASREGPTLNTGELFF. The CDR3 DNA reads as TGTGCCAGCAGGGAGGGGCCCACCCTTAACACCGGGGAGCTGTTTTTT.

At least ten counts were recorded for this clonotype. J is TRBJ1-1 and V is TRBV7-2; D perhaps matches TRBD1 (5 bases). CDR3 length: 13 amino acids. The V end was cut by 6 bases, the J end by 8 bases, with 16 bases between. Looked up from germline, CDR1 is SGHTA and CDR2 is FQGNSA. The CDR3 is CASRQGVNREAFF. CDR3 coding DNA: TGTGCCAGCAGGCAGGGCGTAAACAGGGAAGCTTTCTTT.

This chain joins TRBV29-1 and TRBJ2-2; D unresolved. The CDR3 has 11 residues. The germline V gene has CDR1 SQVTM and CDR2 ANQGSEA. Trimming left V 7 bases short and J 1 base short, with 4 bases between. Written as DNA, the CDR3 is TGCAGCGGCATGAACACCGGGGAGCTGTTTTTT. This encodes CSGMNTGELFF.

This clonotype was counted many times. This rearrangement joins TRBV7-8 to TRBJ1-5, with 7 bases that match TRBD1. The germline V gene encodes CDR1 SGHVS and CDR2 FQNEAQ. The CDR3 runs to 15 residues. V trimming: 5 bases; J trimming: 2 bases; junction bases outside the gene matches: 6. CDR3 sequence (DNA): TGTGCCAGCAGCCCGCAGGGGGAGGGCAATCAGCCCCAGCATTTT. Translated, it gives CASSPQGEGNQPQHF.

This clonotype has a count of ten or more. V is TRBV12-3 or TRBV12-4 and J is TRBJ2-7; D unclear. Trimming took 5 bases from V and 4 from J, leaving 21 bases between them. This CDR3 is built from 16 residues. In DNA, the CDR3 is TGTGCCAGCAGTCCTTCCTCGGACCTGGGGTCTTACGAGCAGTACTTC. This codes for CASSPSSDLGSYEQYF.

The CDR3 loop is CASSRGGVNQPQHF. The CDR3 DNA sequence: TGTGCCAGCAGTCGAGGGGGCGTCAATCAGCCCCAGCATTTT. This chain connects TRBV28 to TRBJ1-5; 7 bases agree with TRBD1. The trim removed 5 bases at V and 3 bases at J, leaving 4 bases unmatched. From germline, CDR1 is MDHEN and CDR2 SYDVKM. The CDR3 loop spans 14 amino acids.

This clonotype was detected many times. The chain joins TRBV5-1 to TRBJ2-4, with D possibly matching TRBD1 (5 bases). V gave up 1 base and J gave up 3 bases, with 11 bases separating them. The CDR3 spans 15 residues. Germline lookup yields CDR1 SGHRS and CDR2 YFSETQ. CDR3 sequence reads: CASSLTQGHKNIQYF. The CDR3 DNA reads TGCGCCAGCAGCTTGACCCAGGGCCACAAAAACATTCAGTACTTC.

This clonotype was detected many times. The chain links TRBV5-1 to TRBJ2-1, with 12 nucleotides matching TRBD2. Unmatched junction bases numbered 10, after V lost 2 bases and J lost 7 bases. CDR1 is SGHRS, CDR2 YFSETQ, per germline. CDR3 length: 17 amino acids. CDR3 region: CASSFRYLTSGRNEQFF. CDR3 DNA sequence: TGCGCCAGCAGCTTTCGTTACCTGACTAGCGGGAGAAATGAGCAGTTCTTC. The full variable domain, in which reference TRBV5-1 and TRBJ2-1 provide the parts outside the CDR3, is KAGVTQTPRYLIKTRGQQVTLSCSPISGHRSVSWYQQTPGQGLQFLFEYFSETQRNKGNFPGRFSGRQFSNSRSEMNVSTLELGDSALYLCASSFRYLTSGRNEQFFGPGTRLTVL.

This clonotype was found a few times. V gene TRBV7-6 combines with J gene TRBJ2-1; 7 nucleotides agree with TRBD1. In germline, CDR1 is SGHVS, CDR2 FNYEAQ. This CDR3 region has 15 residues. With 2 bases clipped from V and 8 bases from J, the junction kept 9 bases outside the gene matches. CDR3 DNA: TGTGCCAGCAGCTTACTTAGGACAGGCGGCGATGAGCAGTTCTTC. It yields the protein CASSLLRTGGDEQFF. Supplemented by reference TRBV7-6 and TRBJ2-1, the full variable domain reads GAGVSQSPRYKVTKRGQDVALRCDPISGHVSLYWYRQALGQGPEFLTYFNYEAQQDKSGLPNDRFSAERPEGSISTLTIQRTEQRDSAMYRCASSLLRTGGDEQFFGPGTRLTVL.

This clonotype was seen at least ten times. The chain recombines TRBV9 with TRBJ2-3, with D hard to call. In germline, CDR1 is SGDLS, CDR2 YYNGEE. V dropped 3 bases and J dropped 4 bases, with 15 bases sitting between them. The CDR3 runs to 15 residues. As DNA, the CDR3 is TGTGCCAGCAGCGCCGACATTTACTACGCAGATACGCAGTATTTT. Amino acid sequence: CASSADIYYADTQYF.

Points on this clonotype: A much larger clone differs from this one at a single base, so this may be a read error. The rearrangement joins TRBV5-5 to TRBJ2-4, with 10 bases fitting TRBD1. The CDR3 totals 14 residues. In germline, CDR1 is SGHKS, CDR2 YYEKEE (reference sequence). CDR3 sequence reads: CASRRQGAKNVQYF. CDR3 DNA: TGTGCCAGCAGACGACAGGGGGCCAAAAACGTTCAGTACTTC.

The rearrangement uses TRBV30 and TRBJ1-1; D is uncertain. Germline CDR1 and CDR2: GTSNPN and SVGIG (reference sequence). The ends were cut back, 2 bases at V and 11 bases at J, with 15 bases in the middle. CDR3 length: 12 residues. The CDR3 DNA sequence: TGTGCCTGGAGTCGGACCGGAGATCAGGCTTTCTTT. It encodes CAWSRTGDQAFF. The complete variable domain, with remaining parts taken from reference TRBV30 and TRBJ1-1, reads SQTIHQWPATLVQPVGSPLSLECTVEGTSNPNLYWYRQAAGRGLQLLFYSVGIGQISSEVPQNLSASRPQDRQFILSSKKLLLSDSGFYLCAWSRTGDQAFFGQGTRLTVV.

J is TRBJ1-2 and V is TRBV2; possible D gene TRBD1, 5 bases. The CDR3 runs 13 residues. Trimming removed 3 bases from V and 6 bases from J, with 11 bases in between. CDR1 SNHLY and CDR2 FYNNEI come from the germline V gene. This CDR3 is CASSESRVDGYTF. The DNA of the CDR3 is TGTGCCAGCAGTGAGAGCAGGGTCGATGGCTACACCTTC.

This clonotype was recorded at least ten times. The rearrangement uses TRBV19 and TRBJ2-1; 7 bases line up with TRBD2. Germline CDR1 reads LNHDA; CDR2 reads SQIVND (reference sequence). With 3 bases clipped from V and 7 bases from J, the junction kept 9 bases outside the gene matches. This CDR3 is 15 amino acids long. CDR3: CASSINGGSLNEQFF. CDR3 nucleotides: TGTGCCAGTAGTATTAACGGCGGGAGTTTAAATGAGCAGTTCTTC.

Ten or more counts support this clonotype. The chain joins TRBV7-3 to TRBJ2-5, with 8 bases identical to TRBD1. This CDR3 has 14 residues. V lost 5 bases to trimming and J lost 5 bases; unmatched junction nucleotides: 7. Germline V gene lookup returns CDR1 SGHTA and CDR2 FQGTGA. CDR3 residues: CASSATGGRETQYF. The CDR3 DNA reads TGTGCCAGCAGCGCAACAGGGGGGCGGGAGACCCAGTACTTC.

This clonotype appeared many times. The CDR3 region is CASAFDRGGQFTEAFF. The CDR3 DNA reads TGTGCCAGCGCCTTCGACAGGGGTGGGCAGTTCACTGAAGCTTTCTTT. The V and J genes are TRBV6-1 and TRBJ1-1; TRBD1 agrees at 8 bases. The CDR3 contains 16 residues. The germline CDR1 and CDR2 sequences are MNHNS and SASEGT. V was pared by 8 bases and J by 4 bases, with 15 bases of the junction left unmatched.

This clonotype was found many times. The chain links TRBV28 to TRBJ2-5, with a weak D call TRBD1 (6 bases). The CDR3 has 14 residues. Trimming shortened V by 8 bases and J by 1 base, and 14 bases separated the two germline ends. Germline loops: CDR1 MDHEN, CDR2 SYDVKM. The CDR3 nucleotides are TGTGCCAGCCCCCCTGGGACATCCCAAGAGACCCAGTACTTC. Protein sequence: CASPPGTSQETQYF. Variable domain in full (rest from reference TRBV28 and TRBJ2-5): DVKVTQSSRYLVKRTGEKVFLECVQDMDHENMFWYRQDPGLGLRLIYFSYDVKMKEKGDIPEGYSVSREKKERFSLILESASTNQTSMYLCASPPGTSQETQYFGPGTRLLVL.